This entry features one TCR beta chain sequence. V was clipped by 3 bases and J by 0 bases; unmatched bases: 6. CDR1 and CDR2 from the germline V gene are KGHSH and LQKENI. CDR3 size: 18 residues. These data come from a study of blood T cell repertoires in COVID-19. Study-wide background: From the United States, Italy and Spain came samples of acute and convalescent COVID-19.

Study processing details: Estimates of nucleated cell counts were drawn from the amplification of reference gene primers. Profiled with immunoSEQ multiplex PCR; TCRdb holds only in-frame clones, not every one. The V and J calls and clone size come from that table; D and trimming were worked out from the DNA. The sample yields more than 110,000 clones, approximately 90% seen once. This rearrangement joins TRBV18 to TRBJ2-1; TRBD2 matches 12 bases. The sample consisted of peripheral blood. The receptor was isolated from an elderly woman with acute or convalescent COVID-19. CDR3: CASSPLLAGGSSYNEQFF. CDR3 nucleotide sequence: TGTGCCAGCTCACCGCTTCTAGCGGGGGGGAGCTCCTACAATGAGCAGTTCTTC.